What follows are 14 T cell receptor beta chains derived from one specimen sequenced in a study of beta chain features in type 1 diabetes. General study points: Moderate but significant shortening of TCRB CDR3s was recorded in all four CD4+ subsets from Type 1 diabetes patients.

Expressed TCRB transcripts were sequenced because the isolated RNA had all been reverse transcribed beforehand. Sequencing was performed with immunoSEQ multiplex PCR; in TCRdb, only in-frame clones are kept and a portion is missing. The sample includes around 310,000 clones, less than 15% of them seen just once. What these receptors recognize is not known. Sequencing input: naive CD4+ T cells from blood. These receptors were collected from a young woman with type 1 diabetes.

The chain recombines TRBV5-1 with TRBJ2-1; possibly TRBD2 for D (7 bases). The V gene's germline CDR1 is SGHRS and CDR2 YFSETQ. V lost 6 bases, J lost 8 bases, and 12 bases lay in between. This CDR3 has 12 residues. The CDR3 sequence is CASMGGADEQFF. For the CDR3, the DNA is TGCGCCAGCATGGGGGGGGCCGATGAGCAGTTCTTC.

This rearrangement joins TRBV7-2 to TRBJ2-3, with TRBD2 matching over 7 bases. V lost 8 bases to trimming and J lost 4 bases; unmatched junction nucleotides: 15. This CDR3 is 16 amino acids long. Germline values: CDR1 SGHTA, CDR2 FQGNSA. The CDR3 protein is CASGRPAGTGADTQYF. The DNA for the CDR3 is TGTGCCAGCGGTCGTCCAGCGGGGACCGGGGCAGATACGCAGTATTTT.

This chain connects TRBV27 to TRBJ1-5; possibly TRBD1 for D (6 bases). The CDR3 consists of 14 residues. V was clipped by 3 bases and J by 1 base, with 7 bases between them. The germline CDR1 and CDR2 sequences are MNHEY and SMNVEV (reference sequence). The CDR3 is CASSFQGSNQPQHF. CDR3 sequence (DNA): TGTGCCAGCAGTTTCCAGGGGAGCAATCAGCCCCAGCATTTT.

The chain joins TRBV28 to TRBJ1-5; D ambiguous. Germline V gives CDR1 MDHEN, CDR2 SYDVKM. This CDR3 comprises 14 residues. V shed 1 base and J shed 5 bases, with 9 bases lying between them. CDR3 in amino acids: CASSLLTSDQPQHF. In DNA form, the CDR3 reads TGTGCCAGCAGTTTATTAACGTCGGATCAGCCCCAGCATTTT.

This clone showed up many times. This chain connects TRBV23-1 to TRBJ2-3; D is perhaps TRBD2 (6 bases). Being an ORF, TRBV23-1 has a function that is uncertain. The length of the CDR3 is 16 residues. Trimming cost V 1 base and J 2 bases, with 13 bases left between them. The CDR3 nucleotides read TGCGCCAGCAGTCAATTCGGAGGGTCACACACAGATACGCAGTATTTT. This sequence encodes CASSQFGGSHTDTQYF.

This chain joins TRBV4-1 and TRBJ1-2; 11 bases are a match to TRBD1. Germline loops: CDR1 MGHRA, CDR2 YSYEKL. J was trimmed by 8 bases and V by 1 base; bases with no gene match: 9. The CDR3 contains 16 residues. DNA for the CDR3: TGCGCCAGCAGCCAAGCGAGGGGACAGGGGGTTTACGGCTACACCTTC. Its protein product is CASSQARGQGVYGYTF.

This clone was picked up a small number of times. The chain uses TRBV10-2 and TRBJ1-2, with 7 bases fitting TRBD1. Trimming cost V 8 bases and J 3 bases; bases outside gene matches: 6. Germline loops: CDR1 WSHSY, CDR2 SAAADI. This CDR3 region has 13 residues. In nucleotides, the CDR3 is TGCGCCAGCCTCCGGACAGGAGACTATGGCTACACCTTC. Translated: CASLRTGDYGYTF.

This clone has a handful of counts. The CDR3 protein is CASSPPGTGGEKLFF. In DNA, the CDR3 is TGTGCCAGCAGCCCACCCGGGACAGGGGGTGAAAAACTGTTTTTT. The rearrangement links TRBV28 to TRBJ1-4; TRBD1 matches 11 bases. V was clipped by 6 bases and J by 7 bases; unmatched bases: 7. From germline, CDR1 is MDHEN and CDR2 SYDVKM. The CDR3 has 15 residues.

This clone was seen a handful of times. V gene TRBV5-4 combines with J gene TRBJ2-4, with 8 positions matching TRBD2. CDR1 and CDR2 from the germline V gene are SGHNT and YYREEE (reference sequence). The CDR3 covers 16 residues. V lost 0 bases to trimming and J lost 0 bases; unmatched junction nucleotides: 2. The CDR3 loop reads CASSLGGLGAKNIQYF. The CDR3 DNA sequence: TGTGCCAGCAGCTTGGGGGGACTAGGAGCCAAAAACATTCAGTACTTC.

This clone has a handful of counts. As DNA, the CDR3 is TGTGCCAGCAGCCCAACGGTCGACAATGAGCAGTTCTTC. This codes for CASSPTVDNEQFF. The chain joins TRBV9 to TRBJ2-1, with D uncertain. The CDR3 runs 13 residues. Germline loops: CDR1 SGDLS, CDR2 YYNGEE. V lost 4 bases and J 5 bases, leaving 10 bases between the germline ends.

This clone was seen only a few times. J is TRBJ2-1 and V is TRBV7-7, with 7 positions matching TRBD1. Germline V gene sequence: CDR1 SSHAT, CDR2 FNYEAQ (reference sequence). The length of the CDR3 is 13 residues. Germline trimming cut 5 bases from V and 5 bases from J; bases unmatched to any gene: 3. The CDR3 nucleotides read TGTGCCAGCAGCCCTGGGACAGACAATGAGCAGTTCTTC. The encoded protein is CASSPGTDNEQFF.

V usage is TRBV6-5 and J usage is TRBJ2-7, with 7 positions matching TRBD2. CDR3 length: 13 residues. Germline V gives CDR1 MNHEY, CDR2 SVGAGI. With 8 bases clipped from V and 5 bases from J, the junction kept 9 bases outside the gene matches. CDR3 sequence reads: CASLTPGGDEQYF. For the CDR3, the DNA is TGTGCCAGCCTTACCCCGGGAGGCGACGAGCAGTACTTC.

The chain carries TRBV29-1 and TRBJ2-1; 9 nucleotides align to TRBD2. The CDR3 length is 12 residues. The germline CDR1 and CDR2 sequences are SQVTM and ANQGSEA. Losses at the gene ends were 7 bases for V and 9 bases for J; bases not matched to a gene: 7. CDR3 region: CSADSGSGEQFF. CDR3 DNA sequence: TGCAGCGCCGATAGCGGGAGCGGTGAGCAGTTCTTC.

The chain uses TRBV4-1 and TRBJ2-1; 7 nucleotides agree with TRBD2. CDR3 length: 13 amino acids. With 1 base clipped from V and 10 bases from J, the junction kept 4 bases outside the gene matches. The germline V gene has CDR1 MGHRA and CDR2 YSYEKL. CDR3 sequence: CASSQALAEEQFF. Written as DNA, the CDR3 is TGCGCCAGCAGCCAAGCCCTAGCGGAAGAGCAGTTCTTC.